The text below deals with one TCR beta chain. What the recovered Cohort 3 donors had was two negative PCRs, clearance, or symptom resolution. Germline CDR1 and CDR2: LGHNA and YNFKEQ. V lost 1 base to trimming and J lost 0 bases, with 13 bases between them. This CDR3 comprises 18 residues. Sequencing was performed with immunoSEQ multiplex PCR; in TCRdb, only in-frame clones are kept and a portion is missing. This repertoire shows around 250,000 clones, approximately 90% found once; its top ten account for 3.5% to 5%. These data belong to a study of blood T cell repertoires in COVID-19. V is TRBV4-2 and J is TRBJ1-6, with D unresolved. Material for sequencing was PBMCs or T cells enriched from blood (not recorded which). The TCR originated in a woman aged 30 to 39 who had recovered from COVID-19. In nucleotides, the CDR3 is TGTGCCAGCAGCCAAGGAGCAGGTTTTAGCTCCTATAATTCACCCCTCCACTTT. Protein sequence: CASSQGAGFSSYNSPLHF.